The clone carrying this T cell receptor beta chain was found once. Its antigen is still unknown. This may stem from a read error, because a much larger clone lies one nucleotide away. The data were taken from a study of regulatory T cells in long-lasting Graves disease. The germline CDR1 and CDR2 sequences are MNHNS and SASEGT. V dropped 3 bases and J dropped 0 bases, with 12 bases sitting between them. This CDR3 region has 17 residues. Findings of the study overall: It was possible that the small sample size reduced accuracy. Persistent disease was associated with favored TRBV28 usage and with favored use of TRBJ1-2 and TRBJ2-5. Patients with persistent disease shared 2,500 to 3,500 public clonotypes, outpacing the roughly 970 shared by new patients.

Investigators prepared the TCR beta libraries by applying iRepertoire HTBI primers and Arm-PCR of CDR3 regions. In the source study's methods: Taken together, the samples had fewer than 65 TRBV and some 15 TRBJ segments identified. One entry per CDR3 protein, called by TCRdb with MiXCR from the multiplex PCR reads. Clone size and V and J calls follow TCRdb, not the original study. The sample has around 400,000 distinct CDR3 sequences, less than 20% seen once. Time point noted: newly diagnosed GD, antithyroid drugs for less than 3 months. PBMC RNA served as the TCR library source. The V call is TRBV6-1, the J call TRBJ2-6; no clear D gene. The sample was peripheral blood mononuclear cells (PBMCs), taken at new diagnosis, from a patient treated with antithyroid drugs. The clonotype comes from a female donor with Graves disease. This CDR3 reads CASSELGSYSGANVLTF. For the CDR3, the DNA is TGTGCCAGCAGTGAGTTAGGCAGTTACTCTGGGGCCAACGTCCTGACTTTC.